This TCR beta chain comes out of a study of identifying expanded T cells in peripheral blood. V dropped 5 bases and J dropped 8; count of bases not matched to a gene: 8. Germline CDR1 is SGHTA and CDR2 is FQGTGA. The CDR3 has 14 amino acids. Produced via immunoSEQ multiplex PCR; TCRdb's table is partial and in-frame only. This table holds more than 80,000 clones, approximately 89% found once. This TCR derives from a person between 18 and 70 years old in good health. What was sequenced was blood. This rearrangement joins TRBV7-3 to TRBJ1-2, with 10 bases lining up with TRBD1. Here the CDR3 DNA reads TGTGCCAGCAGCCCTTCCGGGACAGGGGAAGGCTACACCTTC. Its translation is CASSPSGTGEGYTF.